Following are 6 T cell receptor beta chains from one sample sequenced in a study of blood T cells in healthy people across ages. The second PCR ran roughly 6 to 11 cycles with a sample-barcoded 5' primer and J-beta primers. Each CDR3 protein is one row after TCRdb ran MiXCR on the 5' RACE reads. Of 800,000 to 1,000,000 distinct CDR3 sequences listed, around 48% are singletons. Sequenced: blood. The origin of the receptors is a young man in good health.

Only one count was recorded for this clonotype. The chain employs TRBV11-2 and TRBJ2-5; TRBD1 matches 7 bases. Germline trimming cut 1 base from V and 3 bases from J; bases unmatched to any gene: 5. This CDR3 region has 15 residues. Germline V gives CDR1 SGHAT, CDR2 FQNNGV. The CDR3 sequence: CASSLGQGVKETQYF. CDR3 coding DNA: TGTGCCAGCAGCTTAGGGCAGGGGGTAAAAGAGACCCAGTACTTC.

This clonotype was observed a few times. The CDR3 region is CASDSGIISEKLFF. Written as DNA, the CDR3 is TGTGCCAGCGATTCGGGGATCATCAGCGAAAAACTGTTTTTT. The rearrangement uses TRBV6-2 or TRBV6-3 and TRBJ1-4; D is unclear. V shed 8 bases and J shed 8 bases, with 18 bases lying between them. Germline V CDR1 and CDR2: MNHEY, SVGEGT. CDR3 length equals 14 residues.

There are a few counts of this clonotype. V and J are TRBV20-1 and TRBJ1-5; D is possibly TRBD1 (6 bases). From germline, CDR1 is DFQATT and CDR2 SNEGSKA (reference sequence). V gave up 3 bases and J gave up 4 bases, with 19 bases separating them. The CDR3 runs to 16 residues. The CDR3, as DNA: TGCAGTGCTAGGGTGGGCAGGGGTGATTGGAATCAGCCCCAGCATTTT. Its protein product is CSARVGRGDWNQPQHF.

This clonotype showed up just once. CDR3 sequence (DNA): TGTGCCAGCAGTGAACCGGGACAGGGAACCACTGGCGGCTACACCTTC. This sequence encodes CASSEPGQGTTGGYTF. The V and J genes are TRBV25-1 and TRBJ1-2; 9 bases are shared with TRBD1. Trimming cost V 2 bases and J 8 bases; bases outside gene matches: 12. The CDR3 is 16 residues long. Germline lookup yields CDR1 MGHDK and CDR2 SYGVNS.

This rearrangement joins TRBV12-3 or TRBV12-4 to TRBJ2-7; 7 bases map to TRBD1. The J call could be wrong; TRBJ2-5 is a better fit for the DNA end. The CDR3 spans 14 residues. CDR3 region: CASSTGTAKETQYF. CDR3 in DNA: TGTGCCAGCAGTACAGGGACAGCTAAAGAGACCCAGTACTTC.

This clonotype was recorded a few times. The chain joins TRBV4-2 to TRBJ2-7; the D gene is possibly TRBD1 (6 bases). The V end lost 0 bases, the J end lost 3 bases, and 12 bases lay between the germline ends. This CDR3 comprises 15 residues. The germline gives CDR1 LGHNA, CDR2 YNFKEQ. The CDR3 protein is CASSQDLGADYEQYF. DNA for the CDR3: TGTGCCAGCAGCCAAGATCTGGGGGCCGACTACGAGCAGTACTTC.